The 30 T cell receptor beta chains presented below share a single source sample, sequenced in a study of CD4 T cells in relation to SARS-CoV-2 and coronaviruses. For these receptors, no antigen is known. Data came from immunoSEQ multiplex PCR; TCRdb stores just in-frame clones and leaves some out. The data contain about 36,000 clones, around four fifths of them seen just once; the ten biggest clones take up roughly 3%. Sequenced: memory CD4+ T cells from PBMCs, cultured in vitro. The receptor set was obtained from an adult with COVID-19.

This chain connects TRBV19 to TRBJ2-7, with 14 bases lining up with TRBD2. The CDR3 is made up of 19 amino acids. Per germline, CDR1 LNHDA and CDR2 SQIVND (reference sequence). Trimming cost V 0 bases and J 2 bases; bases outside gene matches: 9. The CDR3, as DNA: TGTGCCAGTAGTATAGACCCGGGACTAGCGGGAGTGAAGGCCTACGAGCAGTACTTC. Translation gives CASSIDPGLAGVKAYEQYF.

The rearrangement links TRBV5-4 to TRBJ2-1, with 15 nucleotides matching TRBD2. J gave up 6 bases and V 5 bases, and 6 bases lay outside the gene matches. Germline V gene lookup returns CDR1 SGHNT and CDR2 YYREEE (reference sequence). The CDR3 is made up of 16 amino acids. CDR3 sequence: CASRFGLAGGGNEQFF. CDR3 coding DNA: TGTGCCAGCAGATTCGGACTAGCGGGAGGGGGCAATGAGCAGTTCTTC.

The CDR3, as DNA: TGTGCCAGCAGCCAGCTTTTAGCGGGAGCTACCTACAATGAGCAGTTCTTC. It translates to CASSQLLAGATYNEQFF. V gene TRBV3-1 (or the pseudogene TRBV3-2) combines with J gene TRBJ2-1, with 9 bases identical to TRBD2. The CDR3 is 17 amino acids. V was clipped by 3 bases and J by 2 bases; unmatched bases: 8. The V gene's germline CDR1 is LGHDT and CDR2 YNNKEL (reference sequence).

This chain connects TRBV7-9 to TRBJ2-7; possible D gene TRBD2, 6 bases. The CDR3 loop spans 12 amino acids. The germline V and J ends were trimmed by 5 bases and 9 bases, with 14 bases remaining between them. Germline V lookup: CDR1 SEHNR, CDR2 FQNEAQ (reference sequence). CDR3 residues: CASSRLDGGQYF. The CDR3 coding sequence is TGTGCCAGCAGCCGACTGGACGGGGGGCAGTACTTC.

The chain recombines TRBV13 with TRBJ2-7; tentatively, D is TRBD1 or TRBD2 (7 bases each). The CDR3 consists of 13 residues. The germline CDR1 and CDR2 sequences are PRHDT and FYEKMQ (reference sequence). V was trimmed by 3 bases and J by 6 bases, leaving 12 bases between them. The CDR3 nucleotides are TGTGCCAGCAGCTTCGACAGGGAGGGCGAGCAGTACTTC. It yields the protein CASSFDREGEQYF.

This rearrangement joins TRBV7-2 to TRBJ1-5; D not certain. CDR3 size: 14 residues. V was cut by 2 bases and J by 0 bases, with 5 bases left in between. The germline CDR1 and CDR2 sequences are SGHTA and FQGNSA. Here the CDR3 reads CASSLQDSNQPQHF. In DNA form, the CDR3 reads TGTGCCAGCAGCTTACAGGATAGCAATCAGCCCCAGCATTTT. Full variable domain (remainder filled in from reference TRBV7-2 and TRBJ1-5): GAGVSQSPSNKVTEKGKDVELRCDPISGHTALYWYRQSLGQGLEFLIYFQGNSAPDKSGLPSDRFSAERTGGSVSTLTIQRTQQEDSAVYLCASSLQDSNQPQHFGDGTRLSIL.

This chain links TRBV3-1 (or the pseudogene TRBV3-2) with TRBJ2-5, with 8 nucleotides matching TRBD2. Germline CDR1 is LGHDT and CDR2 is YNNKEL (reference sequence). V lost 3 bases to trimming and J lost 5 bases; unmatched junction nucleotides: 11. This CDR3 region has 16 residues. CDR3 DNA sequence: TGTGCCAGCAGCCAGAGACATACGGGGGGGGGTGAGACCCAGTACTTC. Encoded protein: CASSQRHTGGGETQYF.

The chain is built from TRBV2 and TRBJ2-1; perhaps TRBD1 as D (5 bases). CDR1 SNHLY and CDR2 FYNNEI come from the germline V gene. The V end lost 4 bases, the J end lost 4 bases, and 14 bases lay between the germline ends. This CDR3 is 15 amino acids long. The CDR3 loop reads CASSGRQGSYNEQFF. The CDR3 DNA is TGTGCCAGCAGTGGTAGGCAGGGTAGTTACAATGAGCAGTTCTTC. Supplemented by reference TRBV2 and TRBJ2-1, the full variable domain reads EPEVTQTPSHQVTQMGQEVILRCVPISNHLYFYWYRQILGQKVEFLVSFYNNEISEKSEIFDDQFSVERPDGSNFTLKIRSTKLEDSAMYFCASSGRQGSYNEQFFGPGTRLTVL.

The genes are TRBV23-1 and TRBJ1-5, with 10 positions matching TRBD1. TRBV23-1 is recorded as an ORF, its role being uncertain. The CDR3 runs to 15 residues. In nucleotides, the CDR3 is TGCACCCGAACGAGACAGGGGGCTCAGTCTCAGCCCCAGCATTTT. It specifies CTRTRQGAQSQPQHF.

The chain recombines TRBV2 with TRBJ2-1; 7 bases fit TRBD2. In germline, CDR1 is SNHLY, CDR2 FYNNEI. V was pared by 2 bases and J by 7 bases, with 11 bases of the junction left unmatched. The CDR3 has 16 amino acids. The CDR3 sequence: CASSENLASGGNEQFF. The CDR3 nucleotides are TGTGCCAGCAGTGAAAACTTGGCTAGCGGTGGAAATGAGCAGTTCTTC.

This clone was seen a few times. J is TRBJ2-5 and V is TRBV9, with 11 bases identical to TRBD2. Germline loops: CDR1 SGDLS, CDR2 YYNGEE. This CDR3 region has 18 residues. The trim removed 4 bases at V and 1 base at J, leaving 12 bases unmatched. This CDR3 reads CASSPTSGSMWGQETQYF. In DNA, the CDR3 is TGTGCCAGCAGCCCTACTAGCGGGAGTATGTGGGGCCAAGAGACCCAGTACTTC. Using reference TRBV9 and TRBJ2-5 for the parts outside the CDR3, the full variable domain is DSGVTQTPKHLITATGQRVTLRCSPRSGDLSVYWYQQSLDQGLQFLIQYYNGEERAKGNILERFSAQQFPDLHSELNLSSLELGDSALYFCASSPTSGSMWGQETQYFGPGTRLLVL.

CDR3 sequence reads: CAWSGTGGLEQYF. CDR3 nucleotide sequence: TGTGCCTGGAGCGGGACGGGGGGGCTCGAGCAGTACTTC. V usage is TRBV30 and J usage is TRBJ2-7; 8 bases line up with TRBD2. V shed 3 bases, J shed 6 bases, and the junction held 7 bases outside the gene matches. CDR1 is GTSNPN, CDR2 SVGIG, per germline (reference sequence). The CDR3 is made up of 13 amino acids.

This clone appeared a few times. J is TRBJ2-5 and V is TRBV7-3; possibly TRBD1 for D (6 bases). V was trimmed by 5 bases and J by 4 bases, leaving 17 bases between them. The CDR3 loop spans 15 amino acids. CDR1 SGHTA and CDR2 FQGTGA come from the germline V gene. The CDR3 nucleotides read TGTGCCAGCAGCCGAGGACAGCTTTCAGGAGAGACCCAGTACTTC. Amino acids: CASSRGQLSGETQYF.

The rearrangement joins TRBV4-1 to TRBJ2-3; TRBD1 is a possible D gene (7 bases). This CDR3 is 17 amino acids long. The germline V gene has CDR1 MGHRA and CDR2 YSYEKL. V was pared by 0 bases and J by 6 bases, with 19 bases between. CDR3 residues: CASSQDPGQRGTDTQYF. The CDR3 nucleotides are TGCGCCAGCAGCCAAGATCCGGGACAGCGCGGGACTGATACGCAGTATTTT.

Only one count was recorded for this clone. The chain links TRBV20-1 to TRBJ1-3; tentative D call: TRBD1 (6 bases). CDR3 length: 15 residues. V dropped 3 bases and J dropped 0 bases, with 12 bases sitting between them. CDR1 is DFQATT, CDR2 SNEGSKA, per germline (reference sequence). CDR3 sequence reads: CSASGQSSSGNTIYF. The CDR3, as DNA: TGCAGTGCTAGTGGACAGTCGAGCTCTGGAAACACCATATATTTT.

The gene calls are TRBV5-5 and TRBJ2-7, with 11 bases lining up with TRBD2. Germline CDR1 and CDR2: SGHKS and YYEKEE (reference sequence). V lost 4 bases and J lost 0; bases outside the gene matches: 3. The CDR3 length is 15 residues. The CDR3: CASSTGLADSYEQYF. CDR3 DNA sequence: TGTGCCAGCAGCACGGGACTAGCGGACTCCTACGAGCAGTACTTC.

This clone showed up just once. The rearrangement uses TRBV18 and TRBJ2-5, with a possible D match to TRBD2 (6 bases). CDR1 and CDR2 from the germline V gene are KGHSH and LQKENI. V was pared by 3 bases and J by 5 bases, with 10 bases between. The CDR3 loop spans 13 amino acids. The CDR3 nucleotides are TGTGCCAGCTCACCGGGGACTTTCGAGACCCAGTACTTC. It yields the protein CASSPGTFETQYF.

The chain uses TRBV5-5 and TRBJ1-4, with a weak D call TRBD1 (5 bases). CDR1 SGHKS and CDR2 YYEKEE come from the germline V gene (reference sequence). The V end lost 0 bases, the J end lost 0 bases, and 9 bases lay between the germline ends. This CDR3 spans 16 amino acids. CDR3 coding DNA: TGTGCCAGCAGCTTGGGGGGGGGTCCAACTAATGAAAAACTGTTTTTT. Protein sequence: CASSLGGGPTNEKLFF.

V is TRBV28 and J is TRBJ1-5, with 11 bases matching TRBD1. The CDR3 totals 13 residues. J lost 7 bases, V lost 8 bases, and 4 bases had no gene match. Germline values: CDR1 MDHEN, CDR2 SYDVKM. CDR3 region: CASWTGGGQPQHF. CDR3 bases: TGTGCCAGCTGGACAGGGGGCGGGCAGCCCCAGCATTTT. The entire variable domain, with the rest obtained from reference TRBV28 and TRBJ1-5, is as follows: DVKVTQSSRYLVKRTGEKVFLECVQDMDHENMFWYRQDPGLGLRLIYFSYDVKMKEKGDIPEGYSVSREKKERFSLILESASTNQTSMYLCASWTGGGQPQHFGDGTRLSIL.

The chain uses TRBV11-3 and TRBJ2-3, with 10 bases aligning to TRBD2. The CDR3 runs 16 residues. Germline CDR1 is SGHNT and CDR2 is YENEEA. The V and J ends lost 1 base and 4 bases, in that order; junction bases with no gene match: 5. The CDR3 DNA is TGTGCCAGCAGCTTAGGCCTAGCGGGAGCCCCAGATACGCAGTATTTT. It translates to CASSLGLAGAPDTQYF. The complete variable domain, with remaining parts taken from reference TRBV11-3 and TRBJ2-3, reads EAGVVQSPRYKIIEKKQPVAFWCNPISGHNTLYWYLQNLGQGPELLIRYENEEAVDDSQLPKDRFSAERLKGVDSTLKIQPAELGDSAVYLCASSLGLAGAPDTQYFGPGTRLTVL.

This clone was picked up one time. The V gene is TRBV7-2, the J gene TRBJ2-5; D gene ambiguous. Germline V gene sequence: CDR1 SGHTA, CDR2 FQGNSA. The CDR3 runs to 12 residues. With 1 base removed from V and 5 bases from J, the gap between germline ends came to 5 bases. The CDR3 spells CASSLGLETQYF. As DNA, the CDR3 is TGTGCCAGCAGCTTAGGGTTGGAGACCCAGTACTTC.

This clone was seen a few times. This sequence joins TRBV15 and TRBJ2-1; 9 nucleotides align to TRBD2. Per the germline V gene, CDR1 is LNHNV and CDR2 is YYDKDF (reference sequence). The CDR3 contains 16 residues. The J segment lost 12 bases and the V segment lost 4 bases, leaving 16 bases of the junction unmatched. CDR3 loop: CATSTETSGVELVQFF. In DNA, the CDR3 is TGTGCCACCAGCACCGAGACTAGCGGTGTGGAGCTCGTGCAGTTCTTC.

This chain joins TRBV4-2 and TRBJ2-2; 12 nucleotides agree with TRBD2. The CDR3 length is 17 residues. The germline V gene has CDR1 LGHNA and CDR2 YNFKEQ. After removal of 2 bases from V and 4 bases from J, the junction contained 5 bases not matched to a gene. CDR3 region: CASSQPSGRGGTGELFF. CDR3 in DNA: TGTGCCAGCAGCCAACCTAGCGGGAGGGGTGGCACCGGGGAGCTGTTTTTT.

V gene TRBV11-3 combines with J gene TRBJ2-3; D remains ambiguous. Between the trimmed V and J ends, which lost 5 bases and 11 bases, there was a span of 17 bases. Germline CDR1 and CDR2: SGHNT and YENEEA. There are 13 residues in the CDR3. DNA of the CDR3: TGTGCCAGCAGCACGGGTGTGGGTACGGTGCAGTATTTT. Translated, it gives CASSTGVGTVQYF.

This clone has a single count. This sequence joins TRBV24-1 and TRBJ2-7; no clear D. Trimming shortened V by 1 base and J by 4 bases, and 4 bases separated the two germline ends. The CDR3 extends over 12 amino acids. The V gene's germline CDR1 is KGHDR and CDR2 SFDVKD. The CDR3 sequence is CATSDFGYEQYF. In DNA form, the CDR3 reads TGTGCCACCAGTGATTTTGGATACGAGCAGTACTTC.

The V call is TRBV28, the J call TRBJ2-5; D is ambiguous. Trimming shortened V by 6 bases and J by 0 bases, and 11 bases separated the two germline ends. The germline V gene has CDR1 MDHEN and CDR2 SYDVKM. The CDR3 has 14 amino acids. The CDR3 loop is CASRGHLNQETQYF. The CDR3 DNA reads TGTGCCAGCAGAGGGCATCTGAACCAAGAGACCCAGTACTTC.

The V gene is TRBV12-3 or TRBV12-4, the J gene TRBJ2-4; D not certain. The V end lost 1 base, the J end lost 4 bases, and 2 bases lay between the germline ends. This CDR3 has 12 residues. CDR3 bases: TGTGCCAGCAGTTTAGGAAAAAACATTCAGTACTTC. Its protein product is CASSLGKNIQYF.

This clone is labeled medium-sized. The J gene is TRBJ2-7, the V gene TRBV27; no firm D call. This CDR3 is built from 13 residues. V lost 6 bases to trimming and J lost 3 bases, with 12 bases between them. The V gene's germline CDR1 is MNHEY and CDR2 SMNVEV (reference sequence). The CDR3 here is CASRPNQDYEQYF. CDR3 sequence (DNA): TGTGCCAGCAGACCAAACCAAGACTACGAGCAGTACTTC.

This chain connects TRBV7-9 to TRBJ2-7, with 10 bases that match TRBD1. V was pared by 6 bases and J by 3 bases, with 11 bases of the junction left unmatched. The CDR3 covers 16 residues. The germline gives CDR1 SEHNR, CDR2 FQNEAQ (reference sequence). CDR3 in amino acids: CASSANPGTGDYEQYF. The CDR3 nucleotides are TGTGCCAGCAGTGCTAACCCCGGGACAGGGGACTACGAGCAGTACTTC.

This chain links TRBV7-9 with TRBJ2-5, with D perhaps matching TRBD1 (5 bases). Germline V gives CDR1 SEHNR, CDR2 FQNEAQ (reference sequence). Trimming pared 1 base from V and 4 bases from J, leaving 10 bases between. The CDR3 sequence is 14 residues long. The CDR3 here is CASSLVAGLETQYF. The CDR3 DNA reads as TGTGCCAGCAGCTTAGTAGCAGGGTTAGAGACCCAGTACTTC.